The next 22 T cell receptor beta chains were all read from a single sample in a study of blood T cells in healthy people across ages. Then a second PCR, running about 6 to 11 cycles, was carried out with a sample-barcoded 5' primer and a J-beta primer mix. TCRdb re-called the 5' RACE reads through MiXCR, storing one row per CDR3 protein. The data hold almost 1 million distinct CDR3 sequences, with about 51% observed a single time. Material: blood. The receptors shown here come from a woman aged 60-75 years in good health.

V usage is TRBV5-4 and J usage is TRBJ2-7, with D unclear. The V gene's germline CDR1 is SGHNT and CDR2 YYREEE (reference sequence). Trimming took off 0 bases at V and 5 bases at J, with 9 bases between the two ends. The CDR3 extends over 13 amino acids. Here the CDR3 reads CASSLGMADEQYF. The CDR3 nucleotides read TGTGCCAGCAGCTTGGGGATGGCGGACGAGCAGTACTTC.

The J gene is TRBJ2-1, the V gene TRBV29-1; the D call may be TRBD1 or TRBD2 (5 bases each). Trimming took 1 base from V and 6 from J, leaving 13 bases between them. CDR1 is SQVTM, CDR2 ANQGSEA, per germline. This CDR3 comprises 14 residues. Here the CDR3 reads CSVEAGRISNEQFF. In DNA, the CDR3 is TGCAGCGTTGAAGCGGGACGGATATCCAATGAGCAGTTCTTC.

This clonotype was seen more than once but under ten times. The rearrangement uses TRBV5-1 and TRBJ2-1, with TRBD2 identical over 9 bases. Germline V gene data show CDR1 as SGHRS and CDR2 as YFSETQ. The CDR3 loop spans 16 amino acids. Losses at the gene ends were 0 bases for V and 3 bases for J; bases not matched to a gene: 4. The CDR3 DNA follows: TGCGCCAGCAGCTTGGCGGCGGGAGGGGTCTACAATGAGCAGTTCTTC. The encoded protein is CASSLAAGGVYNEQFF.

This chain joins TRBV4-1 and TRBJ2-7, with D tentatively TRBD2 (6 bases). The V gene lost 1 base and the J gene lost 6 bases, with 10 bases spanning the gap. In germline, CDR1 is MGHRA, CDR2 YSYEKL. This CDR3 region has 13 residues. This chain's CDR3 is CASSQVGGFEQYF. CDR3 bases: TGCGCCAGCAGCCAAGTGGGGGGATTCGAGCAGTACTTC.

This rearrangement joins TRBV10-3 to TRBJ2-5; D is ambiguous. The J call may be incorrect, as the DNA end agrees better with TRBJ2-7. Germline CDR1 and CDR2: ENHRY and SYGVKD. The CDR3 is 13 residues long. This chain's CDR3 is CAISVDTFYEQYF. The CDR3 DNA is TGTGCCATCAGTGTAGACACCTTCTACGAGCAGTACTTC.

This clonotype was detected only a few times. This chain joins TRBV15 and TRBJ2-7; D unclear. The CDR3 consists of 15 residues. Germline V lookup: CDR1 LNHNV, CDR2 YYDKDF (reference sequence). Trimming took off 0 bases at V and 5 bases at J, with 14 bases between the two ends. The CDR3 sequence is CATSRELQSSHEQYF. In DNA form, the CDR3 reads TGTGCCACCAGCAGAGAGCTTCAGTCTTCCCACGAGCAGTACTTC.

This clonotype showed up just a few times. This chain uses TRBV21-1 with TRBJ1-5. TRBV21-1 is deemed a pseudogene. CDR3 length equals 17 residues. In DNA, the CDR3 is TGTGCCAGCAGCAAAGAGAAGGTTTGGCAGGGAGGTCAGCCCCAGCATTTT. Translation: CASSKEKVWQGGQPQHF.

This clonotype turned up a few times. V is TRBV5-1 and J is TRBJ2-1; 13 bases agree with TRBD2. CDR3 length: 17 amino acids. The ends lost 4 bases at V and 1 base at J; junction bases unmatched: 5. Germline loops: CDR1 SGHRS, CDR2 YFSETQ. The CDR3 protein is CASSVGLAGWSYNEQFF. In DNA, the CDR3 is TGCGCCAGCAGCGTGGGACTAGCGGGATGGTCCTACAATGAGCAGTTCTTC.

The rearrangement links TRBV7-9 to TRBJ2-3; D gene uncertain. The CDR3 loop spans 16 amino acids. The germline V and J ends were trimmed by 2 bases and 2 bases, with 14 bases remaining between them. Germline V CDR1 and CDR2: SEHNR, FQNEAQ (reference sequence). CDR3 bases: TGTGCCAGCAGCTTATTGGGCAGGTCATACACAGATACGCAGTATTTT. It translates to CASSLLGRSYTDTQYF.

In its sample, this clonotype was seen once. CDR3 nucleotide sequence: TGCAGTGCTAGAGATCTGGGACAGGGGATAGGCTACACCTTC. This gives the protein CSARDLGQGIGYTF. The rearrangement joins TRBV20-1 to TRBJ1-2; TRBD1 matches 10 bases. V lost 0 bases and J lost 8; bases outside the gene matches: 6. The CDR3 length is 14 residues. Germline loops: CDR1 DFQATT, CDR2 SNEGSKA (reference sequence).

The chain links TRBV27 to TRBJ2-7; TRBD2 might be the D (6 bases). Per the germline V gene, CDR1 is MNHEY and CDR2 is SMNVEV (reference sequence). The V and J ends lost 5 bases and 6 bases respectively, with 11 bases between them. The CDR3 spans 12 residues. The CDR3 spells CASSMGGREQYF. CDR3 in DNA: TGTGCCAGCAGTATGGGGGGTCGCGAGCAGTACTTC.

This clonotype was seen a few times. V and J are TRBV29-1 and TRBJ2-7, with D perhaps matching TRBD1 (5 bases). The V end was cut by 6 bases, the J end by 3 bases, with 12 bases between. The CDR3 spans 12 residues. Germline CDR1 is SQVTM and CDR2 is ANQGSEA. This CDR3 reads CSVFDSIYEQYF. CDR3 nucleotides: TGCAGCGTATTTGACAGCATCTACGAGCAGTACTTC.

At least ten counts were recorded for this clonotype. This chain connects TRBV5-1 to TRBJ2-3; D is undetermined. The germline V and J ends were trimmed by 0 bases and 2 bases, with 13 bases remaining between them. CDR3 length: 16 amino acids. Germline V gives CDR1 SGHRS, CDR2 YFSETQ. In nucleotides, the CDR3 is TGCGCCAGCAGCTTGGGACGGCGGAGTTCCACAGATACGCAGTATTTT. Its protein product is CASSLGRRSSTDTQYF.

This clonotype was seen more than once but under ten times. V and J are TRBV20-1 and TRBJ2-5; 7 bases line up with TRBD2. CDR1 and CDR2 from the germline V gene are DFQATT and SNEGSKA (reference sequence). The V segment lost 0 bases and the J segment 4 bases; nucleotides outside the gene matches: 8. The CDR3 runs to 15 residues. The CDR3 nucleotides read TGCAGTGCTAGAGATCTGCGCGGGAGTGGAGAGACCCAGTACTTC. Protein: CSARDLRGSGETQYF.

With regard to this clonotype: Just one base apart from a much larger clone, this may be a read error. The CDR3 sequence: CASSLVVRRGTKGDTQYF. The CDR3 DNA follows: TGTGCCAGCAGCTTAGTGGTCCGGCGGGGGACCAAGGGTGATACGCAGTATTTT. The gene calls are TRBV7-2 and TRBJ2-3; 7 positions match TRBD2. Germline CDR1 is SGHTA and CDR2 is FQGNSA. The CDR3 loop spans 18 amino acids. The ends lost 1 base at V and 6 bases at J; junction bases unmatched: 16.

Concerning this clonotype itself: One end of the junction does not line up with germline, which may come from a read error. The V and J genes are TRBV6-6 and TRBJ2-6, with 10 bases lining up with TRBD1. Germline V gene sequence: CDR1 MNHNY, CDR2 SVGAGI (reference sequence). The CDR3 spans 16 residues. The CDR3 reads CASTLTGGLGANALTF. The CDR3 bases are TGTGCCAGCACCTTGACAGGGGGCCTTGGGGCCAACGCCCTGACTTTC.

J is TRBJ2-6 and V is TRBV9, with unresolved D. V was shortened by 0 bases and J by 3 bases, with 1 base between the two germline ends. The CDR3 spans 13 residues. Germline CDR1 and CDR2: SGDLS and YYNGEE. The CDR3 loop reads CASSVVGANVLTF. CDR3 DNA sequence: TGTGCCAGCAGCGTAGTTGGGGCCAACGTCCTGACTTTC.

The chain joins TRBV20-1 to TRBJ2-5, with D unresolved. V gave up 8 bases and J gave up 7 bases, with 20 bases separating them. The CDR3 is made up of 13 amino acids. The germline CDR1 and CDR2 sequences are DFQATT and SNEGSKA (reference sequence). CDR3 sequence: CSPPHVGSGTQYF. The CDR3 DNA is TGCAGTCCCCCGCATGTCGGATCGGGGACCCAGTACTTC.

The CDR3 spells CASRLGGTQSDTQYF. The DNA for the CDR3 is TGTGCCAGCCGGTTAGGCGGGACTCAATCAGATACGCAGTATTTT. The V gene is TRBV6-5, the J gene TRBJ2-3, with D possibly TRBD2 on 6 matching bases. Trimming removed 8 bases from V and 4 bases from J, with 19 bases in between. The germline gives CDR1 MNHEY, CDR2 SVGAGI. CDR3 size: 15 residues.

The chain is built from TRBV27 and TRBJ2-1; D remains unclear. Germline V lookup: CDR1 MNHEY, CDR2 SMNVEV (reference sequence). The CDR3 spans 16 residues. V lost 2 bases and J 0 bases, leaving 11 bases between the germline ends. The CDR3 here is CASSLVLSSSYNEQFF. The CDR3 nucleotides are TGTGCCAGCAGTTTAGTCCTCTCGAGCTCCTACAATGAGCAGTTCTTC.

This sequence joins TRBV28 and TRBJ1-2; perhaps TRBD1 as D (6 bases). The germline V gene encodes CDR1 MDHEN and CDR2 SYDVKM. This CDR3 is built from 15 residues. V gave up 6 bases and J gave up 5 bases, with 19 bases separating them. CDR3 bases: TGTGCCAGCAGGCCCTCGGGGGGCTTAGGTTATGGCTACACCTTC. As protein: CASRPSGGLGYGYTF.

J is TRBJ2-1 and V is TRBV20-1; either TRBD1 or TRBD2 may fit D (6 bases each). Trimming left V 5 bases short and J 0 bases short, with 17 bases between. This CDR3 has 16 amino acids. Germline V gene sequence: CDR1 DFQATT, CDR2 SNEGSKA (reference sequence). CDR3 sequence (DNA): TGCAGTGCTTGGCTGGGGGGCCGGAGCTCCTACAATGAGCAGTTCTTC. Residues: CSAWLGGRSSYNEQFF.